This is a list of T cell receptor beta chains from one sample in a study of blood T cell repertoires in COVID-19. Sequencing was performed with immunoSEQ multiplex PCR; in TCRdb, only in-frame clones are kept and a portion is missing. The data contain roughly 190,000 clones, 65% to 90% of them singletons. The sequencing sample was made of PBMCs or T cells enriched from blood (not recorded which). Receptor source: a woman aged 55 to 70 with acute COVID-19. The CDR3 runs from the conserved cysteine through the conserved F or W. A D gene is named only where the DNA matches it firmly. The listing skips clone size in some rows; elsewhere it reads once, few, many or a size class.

CDR3 protein: CASSLASSTGELFF
CDR3 DNA: TGTGCCAGCAGCTTAGCAAGCTCGACCGGGGAGCTGTTTTTT
clone size: NA
J gene: TRBJ2-2
D gene: NA
V gene: TRBV7-2

CDR3 protein: CASSLGTRRRKREHQSGELFF
CDR3 DNA: TGTGCCAGCAGCTTAGGGACTCGTCGGCGGAAGCGGGAGCACCAATCCGGGGAGCTGTTTTTT
clone size: NA
J gene: TRBJ2-2
D gene: TRBD2
V gene: TRBV7-8

CDR3 protein: CASSPLLAAFNKSTDTQYF
CDR3 DNA: TGTGCCAGCTCACCGCTACTAGCGGCGTTCAACAAGAGCACAGATACGCAGTATTTT
clone size: NA
J gene: TRBJ2-3
D gene: TRBD2
V gene: TRBV18

CDR3 protein: CASSQTGGISPLHF
CDR3 DNA: TGTGCCAGCAGCCAAACAGGGGGCATTTCACCCCTCCACTTT
clone size: NA
J gene: TRBJ1-6
D gene: TRBD1
V gene: TRBV6-5

CDR3 protein: CASSLLPREYQGQPQHF
CDR3 DNA: TGTGCCAGCAGCTTACTCCCGCGGGAATATCAGGGTCAGCCCCAGCATTTT
clone size: NA
J gene: TRBJ1-5
D gene: NA
V gene: TRBV7-2

CDR3 protein: CAWSVKLLSFRGARETQYF
CDR3 DNA: TGTGCCTGGAGTGTAAAATTGTTAAGTTTTCGGGGGGCGCGGGAGACCCAGTACTTC
clone size: NA
J gene: TRBJ2-5
D gene: NA
V gene: TRBV30

CDR3 protein: CASSLARGNTGELFF
CDR3 DNA: TGTGCCAGCAGCTTGGCCAGGGGAAACACCGGGGAGCTGTTTTTT
clone size: few
J gene: TRBJ2-2
D gene: NA
V gene: TRBV5-4

CDR3 protein: CASSQDSDRGFLGTEAFF
CDR3 DNA: TGTGCCAGCAGCCAAGATAGTGACAGGGGGTTTTTGGGCACTGAAGCTTTCTTT
clone size: NA
J gene: TRBJ1-1
D gene: TRBD1
V gene: TRBV4-2

CDR3 protein: CASSEAGAPYEQYF
CDR3 DNA: TGTGCCAGCAGTGAGGCAGGGGCCCCCTACGAGCAGTACTTC
clone size: NA
J gene: TRBJ2-7
D gene: NA
V gene: TRBV2

CDR3 protein: CASTTGVNTEAFF
CDR3 DNA: TGCGCCAGCACCACAGGGGTGAACACTGAAGCTTTCTTT
clone size: NA
J gene: TRBJ1-1
D gene: TRBD1
V gene: TRBV5-1

CDR3 protein: CASSPHPGSGGYTF
CDR3 DNA: TGTGCCAGCAGCCCCCACCCCGGGTCGGGTGGCTACACCTTC
clone size: NA
J gene: TRBJ1-2
D gene: NA
V gene: TRBV7-2

CDR3 protein: CASSPYAGGPEAFF
CDR3 DNA: TGTGCCAGCAGCCCCTACGCGGGGGGCCCTGAAGCTTTCTTT
clone size: NA
J gene: TRBJ1-1
D gene: NA
V gene: TRBV7-8

CDR3 protein: CASSQSRGYMNTEAFF
CDR3 DNA: TGCGCCAGCAGTCAATCGCGGGGCTACATGAACACTGAAGCTTTCTTT
clone size: once
J gene: TRBJ1-1
D gene: NA
V gene: TRBV23-1

CDR3 protein: CASSSPGLAGVQEQFF
CDR3 DNA: TGTGCCAGCAGTTCCCCGGGACTAGCGGGAGTACAGGAGCAGTTCTTC
clone size: NA
J gene: TRBJ2-1
D gene: TRBD2
V gene: TRBV27

CDR3 protein: CASSPGGRRRATRSPLHF
CDR3 DNA: TGTGCCAGCAGCCCAGGAGGGAGGCGCCGGGCAACGCGGTCACCCCTCCACTTT
clone size: NA
J gene: TRBJ1-6
D gene: NA
V gene: TRBV3-1/TRBV3-2

CDR3 protein: CASSEGGPSYGYTF
CDR3 DNA: TGTGCCAGCAGTGAAGGGGGACCCAGCTATGGCTACACCTTC
clone size: NA
J gene: TRBJ1-2
D gene: NA
V gene: TRBV6-4

CDR3 protein: CASSSSLAGVETQYF
CDR3 DNA: TGCGCCAGCAGCTCGTCCCTGGCAGGGGTCGAGACCCAGTACTTC
clone size: NA
J gene: TRBJ2-5
D gene: NA
V gene: TRBV5-1

CDR3 protein: CASIRDRGGTEAFF
CDR3 DNA: TGTGCCAGCATAAGAGACAGGGGAGGCACTGAAGCTTTCTTT
clone size: NA
J gene: TRBJ1-1
D gene: TRBD1
V gene: TRBV7-9

CDR3 protein: CASSLSGSGGASTDTQYF
CDR3 DNA: TGTGCCAGCAGTTTATCTGGTAGCGGAGGAGCCAGCACAGATACGCAGTATTTT
clone size: NA
J gene: TRBJ2-3
D gene: NA
V gene: TRBV27

CDR3 protein: CATSRVREKETQYF
CDR3 DNA: TGTGCCACCAGCAGAGTGAGGGAAAAAGAGACCCAGTACTTC
clone size: once
J gene: TRBJ2-5
D gene: NA
V gene: TRBV15

CDR3 protein: CASSPAGTGEDEQYF
CDR3 DNA: TGTGCCAGCAGTCCCGCCGGGACAGGGGAGGACGAGCAGTACTTC
clone size: NA
J gene: TRBJ2-7
D gene: TRBD1
V gene: TRBV6-5

CDR3 protein: CASKRTGDNSPLHF
CDR3 DNA: TGTGCCAGCAAACGGACAGGCGACAATTCACCCCTCCACTTT
clone size: NA
J gene: TRBJ1-6
D gene: TRBD1
V gene: TRBV6-5

CDR3 protein: CASSERSSYNSPLHF
CDR3 DNA: TGTGCCAGTAGTGAGAGGAGCTCCTATAATTCACCCCTCCACTTT
clone size: NA
J gene: TRBJ1-6
D gene: NA
V gene: TRBV19

CDR3 protein: CASSYRGQGLAGYNEQFF
CDR3 DNA: TGTGCCAGCAGTTACAGGGGGCAGGGACTAGCGGGGTACAATGAGCAGTTCTTC
clone size: NA
J gene: TRBJ2-1
D gene: TRBD2
V gene: TRBV6-2/TRBV6-3

CDR3 protein: CASSLRGGYTEAFF
CDR3 DNA: TGTGCCAGCAGTCTCAGGGGAGGGTACACTGAAGCTTTCTTT
clone size: NA
J gene: TRBJ1-1
D gene: NA
V gene: TRBV6-5

CDR3 protein: CASSPGGIYEQYF
CDR3 DNA: TGTGCCAGCAGCCCAGGGGGAATCTACGAGCAGTACTTC
clone size: NA
J gene: TRBJ2-7
D gene: TRBD1
V gene: TRBV5-6

CDR3 protein: CASSVGRMGGLNIQYF
CDR3 DNA: TGTGCCAGCAGCGTAGGGAGAATGGGGGGTCTAAACATTCAGTACTTC
clone size: many
J gene: TRBJ2-4
D gene: NA
V gene: TRBV9

CDR3 protein: CASSTGQRGGYTF
CDR3 DNA: TGTGCCAGCAGCACGGGACAGAGGGGTGGCTACACCTTC
clone size: few
J gene: TRBJ1-2
D gene: TRBD1
V gene: TRBV7-8